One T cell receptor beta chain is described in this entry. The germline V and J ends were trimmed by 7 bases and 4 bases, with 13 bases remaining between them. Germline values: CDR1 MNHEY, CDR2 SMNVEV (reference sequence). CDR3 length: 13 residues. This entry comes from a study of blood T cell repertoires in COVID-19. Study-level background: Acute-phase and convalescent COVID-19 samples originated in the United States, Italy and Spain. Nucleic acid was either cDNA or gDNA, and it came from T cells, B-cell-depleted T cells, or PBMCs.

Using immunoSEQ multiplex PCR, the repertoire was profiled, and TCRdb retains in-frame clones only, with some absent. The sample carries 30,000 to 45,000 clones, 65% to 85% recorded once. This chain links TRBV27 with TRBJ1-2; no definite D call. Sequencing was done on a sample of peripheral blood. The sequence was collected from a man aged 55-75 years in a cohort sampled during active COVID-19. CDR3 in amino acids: CASTQLGSYGYTF. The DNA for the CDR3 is TGTGCCAGCACCCAATTGGGCAGCTATGGCTACACCTTC.